The rows below give T cell receptor beta chains drawn from one sample of a study of blood T cell repertoires in COVID-19. The assay was immunoSEQ multiplex PCR, and TCRdb's table has in-frame clones only and misses some. The sample consists of approximately 150,000 clones, approximately 87% of them appearing once. Sequenced sample: peripheral blood. The receptors were gathered from a woman between 50 and 59 years old with active or convalescent COVID-19. CDR3s leave out the opening cysteine and the closing phenylalanine or tryptophan.

13	TRBV5-4	TRBJ1-1	ASSFVSGSNTEAF
11	TRBV12-3/TRBV12-4	TRBJ1-2	ALGTAYNYGYT
11	TRBV18	TRBJ1-2	ASSPPSEYGYT
16	TRBV28	TRBJ1-5	ASSPASWRENSNQPQH
10	TRBV29-1	TRBJ2-2	TGTSNTGELF
11	TRBV7-2	TRBJ1-2	ASNNPRGSGYT
11	TRBV6-6	TRBJ1-2	ASSYEGLVSYT
12	TRBV7-3	TRBJ2-1	ASSLGQGWNEQF
14	TRBV28	TRBJ2-6	ASSPFRGAGANVLT
10	TRBV6-5	TRBJ2-7	ASSPPGYEQY
14	TRBV4-1	TRBJ1-3	ASSRSSGGSGNTIY
13	TRBV12-5	TRBJ2-1	ASGKTSGGNNEQF
14	TRBV6-2/TRBV6-3	TRBJ2-1	ASSPSSGKSYNEQF
12	TRBV5-4	TRBJ2-3	ASSLIGTTDTQY
17	TRBV3-1/TRBV3-2	TRBJ2-3	ASSQDLPPSGGAVDTQY
12	TRBV27	TRBJ2-7	ASSLSTVPYEQY
15	TRBV27	TRBJ2-7	ASSLTKKLSLAYEQY
12	TRBV6-1	TRBJ1-5	ASSEGAGNQPQH
12	TRBV7-3	TRBJ1-3	ASSPGTTGNTIY
14	TRBV6-2/TRBV6-3	TRBJ2-2	ASSYFTGPNTGELF
14	TRBV4-3	TRBJ1-2	ASSRNAGQSIGGYT
11	TRBV6-5	TRBJ2-7	ASMRDSSYEQY
13	TRBV11-3	TRBJ2-3	ASSLTSGSTDTQY
11	TRBV12-3/TRBV12-4	TRBJ2-1	ASSFSTYNEQF
13	TRBV15	TRBJ2-7	ATSRDTQGSYEQY
12	TRBV6-2/TRBV6-3	TRBJ2-7	ASSSLTGAYEQY
12	TRBV10-2	TRBJ1-1	ASSRTASNTEAF
14	TRBV4-3	TRBJ2-1	ASSQDPSGGGHEQF
11	TRBV5-1	TRBJ1-1	ASSPGGNTEAF
12	TRBV5-1	TRBJ2-5	ASRIQTGAETQY
13	TRBV6-5	TRBJ1-6	ASSYQLTVDSPLH
13	TRBV3-1/TRBV3-2	TRBJ2-2	ASSQPEQESRELF
11	TRBV29-1	TRBJ1-2	SVDPWGGYGYT
13	TRBV27	TRBJ2-7	ASRIAGVSSYEQY
14	TRBV5-5	TRBJ1-3	ASSLGGQTIGNTIY
13	TRBV24-1	TRBJ2-1	ATNDPGQAGNEQF
11	TRBV27	TRBJ2-7	ASSLGAIYEQY
12	TRBV14	TRBJ1-2	ASSLSDRPYGYT
10	TRBV6-2/TRBV6-3	TRBJ1-2	ASSLVNYGYT
13	TRBV30	TRBJ1-3	AWSLSGTAGNTIY
13	TRBV5-5	TRBJ1-2	ASTLGGGANYGYT
13	TRBV5-1	TRBJ1-6	ASSLVGQGNSPLH
12	TRBV12-5	TRBJ1-2	ASGLTPSGYGYT
16	TRBV15	TRBJ1-4	ATSRDLAIGATNEKLF